This T cell receptor beta chain derives from a study of regulatory T cells in long-lasting Graves disease. Time point indicated: newly diagnosed GD, antithyroid drugs for less than 3 months. PBMC RNA served as the TCR library source. Assembly of TCR beta libraries relied on iRepertoire HTBI primers together with Arm-PCR of CDR3 regions. TCRdb called the multiplex PCR reads again in MiXCR, with one record for every CDR3 protein. The sample records about 430,000 distinct CDR3 sequences, about 15% being singletons. CDR3 length equals 17 residues. CDR1 is LNHDA and CDR2 is SQIVND in the germline V gene (reference sequence). Trimming cost V 1 base and J 0 bases, with 13 bases left between them. Study outcomes and limitations: Persistent Graves' patients possessed reduced TCR diversity relative to recently diagnosed ones.

To note about this clonotype: Its matching antigen is unknown.

These data are also associated with another study on T cells in Graves' hyperthyroidism and ophthalmopathy. As that report states: In the first-round RT-PCR of the TCR CDR3, the HTBI primer set was used. Most thyroid clonotypes expanded above 0.001 were also detected in blood. A 13 V-J signature model discriminated ophthalmopathy versus stable hyperthyroidism.

The sample in question was peripheral blood mononuclear cells (PBMCs), obtained at new diagnosis, from a patient treated with antithyroid drugs. The chain has TRBV19 and TRBJ1-3, with D unclear. This receptor was identified in a woman in her thirties or forties with Graves disease. In nucleotides, the CDR3 is TGTGCCAGTAGTATAGTCGGCGGACCCGACTCTGGAAACACCATATATTTT. It encodes CASSIVGGPDSGNTIYF.